This TCR beta chain came from a study of T cell responses to AZD1222 COVID-19 vaccine. TCRdb's table, derived via immunoSEQ multiplex PCR, lists solely in-frame clones and lacks some. The table lists over 60,000 clones, over 75% of them singletons. In the case of this clone: The target antigen is unknown.

Germline V gene sequence: CDR1 SGHTS, CDR2 YDEGEE. J was trimmed by 6 bases and V by 3 bases; bases with no gene match: 9. This CDR3 spans 14 amino acids. Study-level results: Donor demographics were predominantly white British with a female majority; clonal diversity may be underestimated. Repertoires were collected only later (after the peak T cell response had occurred).

This receptor was identified in an adult in good health. The chain uses TRBV5-8 and TRBJ2-7, with 7 positions matching TRBD1. The source material was peripheral blood, sampled on day 0 of AZD1222 vaccination. CDR3 protein: CASSSDRAVSEQYF. The DNA for the CDR3 is TGTGCCAGCAGCTCTGACAGGGCTGTCTCCGAGCAGTACTTC.